This TCR beta chain is from a study of control samples from healthy donors and cancer patients. Clones were sequenced by immunoSEQ multiplex PCR, and TCRdb holds only the in-frame ones, with some missing. The sample holds a few hundred thousand clones, 90% seen once. The material sequenced was PBMCs. This TCR came from a man aged 35-49 years with head and neck cancer.

DNA for the CDR3: TGTGCCAGCAGTTTCTTTTTTCTAGGGGACAACAAGGATAGCAATCAGCCCCAGCATTTT. Translating it yields CASSFFFLGDNKDSNQPQHF. The gene calls are TRBV28 and TRBJ1-5; a possible D gene is TRBD1 (6 bases). Looked up from germline, CDR1 is MDHEN and CDR2 is SYDVKM. The ends were cut back, 3 bases at V and 0 bases at J, with 24 bases in the middle. This CDR3 spans 20 amino acids.